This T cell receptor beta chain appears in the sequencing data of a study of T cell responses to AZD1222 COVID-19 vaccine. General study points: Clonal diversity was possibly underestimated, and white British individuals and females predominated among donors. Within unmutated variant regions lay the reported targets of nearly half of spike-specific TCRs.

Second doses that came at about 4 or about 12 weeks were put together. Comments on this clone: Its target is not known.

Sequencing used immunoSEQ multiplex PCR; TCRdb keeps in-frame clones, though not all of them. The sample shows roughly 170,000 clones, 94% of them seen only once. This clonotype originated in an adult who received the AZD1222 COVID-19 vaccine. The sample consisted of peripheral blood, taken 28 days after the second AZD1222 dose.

CDR3 in amino acids: CASGGGDRGPSNTEAFF. The DNA of the CDR3 is TGCGCCAGCGGGGGGGGCGACAGGGGTCCTTCGAACACTGAAGCTTTCTTT. The rearrangement uses TRBV10-2 and TRBJ1-1, with 8 bases lining up with TRBD1. This CDR3 region has 17 residues. With 8 bases clipped from V and 1 base from J, the junction kept 15 bases outside the gene matches. Germline values: CDR1 WSHSY, CDR2 SAAADI.